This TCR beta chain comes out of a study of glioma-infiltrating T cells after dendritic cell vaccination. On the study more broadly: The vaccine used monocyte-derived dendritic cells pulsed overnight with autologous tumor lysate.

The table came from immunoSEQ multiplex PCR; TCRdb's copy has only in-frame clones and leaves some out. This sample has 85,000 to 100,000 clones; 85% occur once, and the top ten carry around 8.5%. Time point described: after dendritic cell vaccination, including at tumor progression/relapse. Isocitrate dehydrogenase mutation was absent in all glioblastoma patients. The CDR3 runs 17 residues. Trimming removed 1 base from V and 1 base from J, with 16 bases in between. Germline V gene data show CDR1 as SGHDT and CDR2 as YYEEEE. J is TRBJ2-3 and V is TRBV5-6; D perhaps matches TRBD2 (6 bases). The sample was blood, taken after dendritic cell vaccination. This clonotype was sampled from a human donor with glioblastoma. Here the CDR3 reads CASSLSYGGARTDTQYF. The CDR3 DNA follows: TGTGCCAGCAGCTTGAGTTATGGCGGGGCCCGCACAGATACGCAGTATTTT.